This TCR beta chain was identified during a study of T cell repertoires in cytomegalovirus infection. Study-wide background: TCR beta signatures that were public indicated CMV infection and matching HLA type.

This clonotype was seen at least ten times. Its antigen is not known. MiXCR, run by TCRdb on the reads, gives a single entry per CDR3 protein. The table has about 250,000 distinct CDR3 sequences, 6% to 8% seen once; the top ten hold roughly 6%. V shed 6 bases and J 13 bases; nucleotides not matched to a gene: 14. This CDR3 is built from 14 residues. Per germline, CDR1 SEHNR and CDR2 FQNEAQ (reference sequence). Whole-study findings and limits: There were HLA-C-restricted CMV-specific TCR beta clonotypes dominating the ex vivo response.

This rearrangement joins TRBV7-9 to TRBJ2-1, with 8 bases identical to TRBD1. The sequence was collected from a human donor in good health (CMV status not recorded). Some clones in this sample may be carry-over from other donors' samples. The sample taken for sequencing was PBMCs. As DNA, the CDR3 is TGTGCCAGCAGGGCCGGGACAGGCCCCGAGCGACAGTTCTTC. It specifies CASRAGTGPERQFF. The variable domain in full, with the rest retrieved from reference TRBV7-9 and TRBJ2-1, is DTGVSQNPRHKITKRGQNVTFRCDPISEHNRLYWYRQTLGQGPEFLTYFQNEAQLEKSRLLSDRFSAERPKGSFSTLEIQRTEQGDSAMYLCASRAGTGPERQFFGPGTRLTVL.